This entry features one T cell receptor beta chain sequence. This entry comes from a study of blood T cell repertoires in COVID-19. Study summary: PBMCs, B-cell-depleted T cells, or T cells were the source of the cDNA or gDNA that made up the material.

The CDR3 length is 13 residues. Trimming left V 3 bases short and J 5 bases short, with 8 bases between. Germline-derived CDR1 and CDR2 are SGHTA and FQGNSA. Clones were sequenced by immunoSEQ multiplex PCR, and TCRdb holds only the in-frame ones, with some missing. This repertoire shows 100,000 to 110,000 clones, 85% found once; its top ten account for about 13%. The sequenced sample was peripheral blood. The genes are TRBV7-2 and TRBJ1-5, with D possibly matching TRBD1 (6 bases). This TCR was recovered from a human donor in a cohort sampled during active COVID-19. The DNA for the CDR3 is TGTGCCAGCAGCTTTTCAGGGGATCAGCCCCAGCATTTT. Translated, it gives CASSFSGDQPQHF.